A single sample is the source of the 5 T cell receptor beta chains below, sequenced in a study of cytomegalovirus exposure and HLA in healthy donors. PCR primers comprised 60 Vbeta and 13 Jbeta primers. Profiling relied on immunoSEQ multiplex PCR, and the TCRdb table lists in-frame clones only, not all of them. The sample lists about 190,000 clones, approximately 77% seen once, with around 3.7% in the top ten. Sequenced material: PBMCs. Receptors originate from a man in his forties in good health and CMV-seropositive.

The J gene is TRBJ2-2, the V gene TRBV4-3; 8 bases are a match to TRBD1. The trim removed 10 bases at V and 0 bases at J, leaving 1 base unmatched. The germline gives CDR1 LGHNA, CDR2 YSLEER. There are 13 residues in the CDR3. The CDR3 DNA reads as TGCGCCACGGGACAGGCGAACACCGGGGAGCTGTTTTTT. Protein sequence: CATGQANTGELFF.

CDR3 sequence reads: CASSQGDRVNEQFF. The CDR3 nucleotides read TGCGCCAGCAGCCAGGGGGACAGGGTTAATGAGCAGTTCTTC. The rearrangement joins TRBV4-1 to TRBJ2-1, with 9 nucleotides matching TRBD1. Per germline, CDR1 MGHRA and CDR2 YSYEKL. Unmatched junction bases numbered 4, after V lost 3 bases and J lost 7 bases. This CDR3 is built from 14 residues.

CDR3 in amino acids: CASSTISYNEQFF. In DNA form, the CDR3 reads TGTGCCAGTAGTACAATCTCCTACAATGAGCAGTTCTTC. This rearrangement joins TRBV19 to TRBJ2-1; D is uncertain. The CDR3 has 13 amino acids. Germline values: CDR1 LNHDA, CDR2 SQIVND (reference sequence). Trimming pared 4 bases from V and 0 bases from J, leaving 4 bases between.

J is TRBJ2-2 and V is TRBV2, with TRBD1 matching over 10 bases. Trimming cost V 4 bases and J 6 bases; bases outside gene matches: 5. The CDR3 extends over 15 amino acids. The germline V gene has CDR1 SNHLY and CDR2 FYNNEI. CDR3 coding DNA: TGTGCCAGCAGTGGGGACAGGGGAGCGGCCGGGGAGCTGTTTTTT. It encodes CASSGDRGAAGELFF.

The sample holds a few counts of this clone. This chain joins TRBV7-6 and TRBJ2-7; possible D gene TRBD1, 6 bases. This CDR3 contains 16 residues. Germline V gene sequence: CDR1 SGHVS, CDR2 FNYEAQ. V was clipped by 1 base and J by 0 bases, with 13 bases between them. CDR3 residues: CASSLGTGTSSYEQYF. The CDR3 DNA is TGTGCCAGCAGCTTAGGGACCGGGACATCCTCCTACGAGCAGTACTTC.